The present T cell receptor beta chain was sequenced within a study of cytomegalovirus exposure and HLA in healthy donors. V dropped 6 bases and J dropped 0 bases, with 7 bases sitting between them. The V gene's germline CDR1 is LNHDA and CDR2 SQIVND (reference sequence). The CDR3 extends over 13 amino acids. The PCR ran on 60 Vbeta and 13 Jbeta primers. Generated by immunoSEQ multiplex PCR, the TCRdb table keeps only in-frame clones and is missing some. The data show 120,000 to 150,000 clones, over 60% seen once. These donors counted as nominally healthy when sampled, but unrecorded immune exposures were likely.

The source material was PBMCs. The TCR comes from a woman in her late teens or twenties in good health and CMV-seronegative. This chain joins TRBV19 and TRBJ2-3; no clear D gene. CDR3 in amino acids: CASRELSTDTQYF. The CDR3 nucleotides read TGTGCCAGTAGAGAACTGAGCACAGATACGCAGTATTTT. The full variable domain, its missing parts supplied by reference TRBV19 and TRBJ2-3, is DGGITQSPKYLFRKEGQNVTLSCEQNLNHDAMYWYRQDPGQGLRLIYYSQIVNDFQKGDIAEGYSVSREKKESFPLTVTSAQKNPTAFYLCASRELSTDTQYFGPGTRLTVL.